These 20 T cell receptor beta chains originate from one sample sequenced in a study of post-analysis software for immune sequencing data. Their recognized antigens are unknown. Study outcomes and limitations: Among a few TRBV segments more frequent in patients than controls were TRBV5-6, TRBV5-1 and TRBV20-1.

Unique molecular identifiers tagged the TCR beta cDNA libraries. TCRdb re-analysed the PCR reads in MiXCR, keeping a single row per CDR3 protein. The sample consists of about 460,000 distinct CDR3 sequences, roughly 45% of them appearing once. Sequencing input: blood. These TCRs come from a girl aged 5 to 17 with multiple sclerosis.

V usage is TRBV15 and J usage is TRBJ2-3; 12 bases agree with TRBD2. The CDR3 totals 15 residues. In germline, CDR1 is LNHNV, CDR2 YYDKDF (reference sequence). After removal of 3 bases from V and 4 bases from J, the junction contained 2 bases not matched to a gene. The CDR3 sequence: CATSRTSGSADTQYF. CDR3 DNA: TGTGCCACCAGCAGGACTAGCGGGAGCGCAGATACGCAGTATTTT.

This CDR3 is CAGRAGVADTQYF. Here the CDR3 DNA reads TGTGCCGGGCGAGCGGGAGTGGCAGATACGCAGTATTTT. The V gene is TRBV7-8, the J gene TRBJ2-3; 8 bases agree with TRBD2. Germline CDR1 and CDR2: SGHVS and FQNEAQ. The J segment lost 4 bases and the V segment lost 11 bases, leaving 8 bases of the junction unmatched. The CDR3 spans 13 residues.

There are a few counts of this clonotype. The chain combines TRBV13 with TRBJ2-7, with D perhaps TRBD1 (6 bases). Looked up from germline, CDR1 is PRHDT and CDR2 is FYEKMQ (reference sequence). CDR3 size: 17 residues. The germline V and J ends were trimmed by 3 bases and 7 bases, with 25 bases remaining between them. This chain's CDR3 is CASSFYFRGGRSGEQYF. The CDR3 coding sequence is TGTGCCAGCAGCTTTTACTTTAGAGGGGGTCGATCTGGAGAGCAGTACTTC.

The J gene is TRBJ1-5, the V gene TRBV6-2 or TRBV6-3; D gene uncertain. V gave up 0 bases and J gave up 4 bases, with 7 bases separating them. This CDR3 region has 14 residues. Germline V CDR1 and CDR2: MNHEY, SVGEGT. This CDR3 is CASSYSGRNQPQHF. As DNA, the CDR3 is TGTGCCAGCAGTTACTCCGGGAGAAATCAGCCCCAGCATTTT.

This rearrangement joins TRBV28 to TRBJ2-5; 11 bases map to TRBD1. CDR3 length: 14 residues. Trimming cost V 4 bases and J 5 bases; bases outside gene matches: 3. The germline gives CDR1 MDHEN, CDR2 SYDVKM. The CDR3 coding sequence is TGTGCCAGCAGTTGGACAGGGGGCTTTGAGACCCAGTACTTC. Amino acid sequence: CASSWTGGFETQYF.

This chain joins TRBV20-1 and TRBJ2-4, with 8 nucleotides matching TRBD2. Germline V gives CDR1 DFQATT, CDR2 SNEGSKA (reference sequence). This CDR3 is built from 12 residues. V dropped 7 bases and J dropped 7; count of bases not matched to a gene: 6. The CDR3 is CSVGGGNNIQYF. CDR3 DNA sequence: TGCAGTGTTGGCGGGGGGAATAACATTCAGTACTTC.

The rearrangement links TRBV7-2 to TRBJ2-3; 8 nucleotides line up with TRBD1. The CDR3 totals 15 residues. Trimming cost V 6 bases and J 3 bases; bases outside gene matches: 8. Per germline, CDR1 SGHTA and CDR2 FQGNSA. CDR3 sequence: CASRRRTGPTDTQYF. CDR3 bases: TGTGCCAGCAGACGGAGGACAGGGCCTACAGATACGCAGTATTTT.

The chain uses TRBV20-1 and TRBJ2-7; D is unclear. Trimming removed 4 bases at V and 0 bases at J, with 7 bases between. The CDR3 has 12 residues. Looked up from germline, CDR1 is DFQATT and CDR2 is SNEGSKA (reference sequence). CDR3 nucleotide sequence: TGCAGTGCTAACCTGGACTCCTACGAGCAGTACTTC. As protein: CSANLDSYEQYF.

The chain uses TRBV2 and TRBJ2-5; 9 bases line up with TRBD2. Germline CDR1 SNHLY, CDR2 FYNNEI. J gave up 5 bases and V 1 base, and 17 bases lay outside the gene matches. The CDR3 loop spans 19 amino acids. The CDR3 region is CASSEEKGAGSGSLETQYF. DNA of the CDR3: TGTGCCAGCAGTGAAGAGAAGGGCGCGGGTAGCGGGAGTTTGGAGACCCAGTACTTC.

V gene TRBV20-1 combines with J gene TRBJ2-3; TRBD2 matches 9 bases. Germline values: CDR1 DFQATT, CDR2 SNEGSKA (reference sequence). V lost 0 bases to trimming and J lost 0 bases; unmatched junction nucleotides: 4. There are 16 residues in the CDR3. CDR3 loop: CSARDWGLASTDTQYF. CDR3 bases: TGCAGTGCTAGAGACTGGGGACTAGCTAGCACAGATACGCAGTATTTT.

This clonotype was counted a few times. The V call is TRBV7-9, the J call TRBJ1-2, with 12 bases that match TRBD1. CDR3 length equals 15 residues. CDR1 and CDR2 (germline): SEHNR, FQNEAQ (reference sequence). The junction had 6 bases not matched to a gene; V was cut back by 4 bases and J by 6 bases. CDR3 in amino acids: CASSSSGTGGDGYTF. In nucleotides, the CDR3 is TGTGCCAGCAGCTCGTCCGGGACAGGGGGCGATGGCTACACCTTC.

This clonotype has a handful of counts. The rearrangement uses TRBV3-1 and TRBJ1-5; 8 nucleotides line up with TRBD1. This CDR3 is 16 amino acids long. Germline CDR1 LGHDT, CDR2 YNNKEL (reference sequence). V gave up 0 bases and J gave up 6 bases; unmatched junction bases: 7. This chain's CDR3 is CASSQDFGDRTQPQHF. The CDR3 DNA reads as TGTGCCAGCAGCCAAGATTTTGGGGACAGGACTCAGCCCCAGCATTTT.

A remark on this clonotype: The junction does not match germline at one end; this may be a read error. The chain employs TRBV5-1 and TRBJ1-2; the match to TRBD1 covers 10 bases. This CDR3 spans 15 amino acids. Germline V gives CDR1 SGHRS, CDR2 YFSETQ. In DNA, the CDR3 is TGCGCCAGCAGCTTGGTGGACAGGGGGGACTATGGCCACACCTTC. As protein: CASSLVDRGDYGHTF.

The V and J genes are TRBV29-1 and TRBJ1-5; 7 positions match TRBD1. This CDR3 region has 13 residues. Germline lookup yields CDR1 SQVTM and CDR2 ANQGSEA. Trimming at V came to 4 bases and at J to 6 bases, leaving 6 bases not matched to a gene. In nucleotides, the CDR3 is TGCAGCGTTGGGGGGACAGAGGTTCAGCCCCAGCATTTT. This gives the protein CSVGGTEVQPQHF.

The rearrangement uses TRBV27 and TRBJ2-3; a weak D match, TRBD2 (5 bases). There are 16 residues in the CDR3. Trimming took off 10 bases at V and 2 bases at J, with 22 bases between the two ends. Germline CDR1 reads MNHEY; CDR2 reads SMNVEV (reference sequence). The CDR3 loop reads CATKTSPAESTDTQYF. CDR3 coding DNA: TGTGCCACCAAGACTTCGCCAGCGGAATCCACAGATACGCAGTATTTT.

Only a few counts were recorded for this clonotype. This CDR3 is CASSLGRWGEQFF. In DNA, the CDR3 is TGTGCCAGCAGTCTCGGACGGTGGGGTGAGCAGTTCTTC. The gene calls are TRBV12-3 or TRBV12-4 and TRBJ2-1, with D unresolved. Trimming left V 5 bases short and J 9 bases short, with 14 bases between. CDR3 length: 13 residues.

This chain's CDR3 is CSARDLRTSGMSTDTQYF. The CDR3 DNA is TGCAGTGCTAGAGATCTAAGGACTAGCGGGATGTCCACAGATACGCAGTATTTT. The gene calls are TRBV20-1 and TRBJ2-3; 12 bases are a match to TRBD2. In germline, CDR1 is DFQATT, CDR2 SNEGSKA (reference sequence). This CDR3 comprises 18 residues. V was clipped by 0 bases and J by 2 bases; unmatched bases: 9.

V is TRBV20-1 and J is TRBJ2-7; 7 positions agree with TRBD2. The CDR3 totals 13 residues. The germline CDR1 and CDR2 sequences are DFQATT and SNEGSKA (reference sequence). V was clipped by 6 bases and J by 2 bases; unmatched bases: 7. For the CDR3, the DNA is TGCAGTGCCGGGGACTACCGTACCTACGAGCAGTACTTC. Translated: CSAGDYRTYEQYF.

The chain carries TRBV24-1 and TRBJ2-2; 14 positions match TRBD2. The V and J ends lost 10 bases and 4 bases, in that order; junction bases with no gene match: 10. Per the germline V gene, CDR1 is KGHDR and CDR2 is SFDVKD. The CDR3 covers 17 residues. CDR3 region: CATSGTSGSRSTGELFF. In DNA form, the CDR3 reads TGTGCCACTTCCGGGACTAGCGGGAGCCGATCCACCGGGGAGCTGTTTTTT.

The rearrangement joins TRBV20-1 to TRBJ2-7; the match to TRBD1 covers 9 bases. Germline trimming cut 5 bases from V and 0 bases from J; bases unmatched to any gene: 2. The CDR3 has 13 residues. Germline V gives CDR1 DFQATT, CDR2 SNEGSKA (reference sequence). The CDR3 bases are TGCAGTGCTGACAGGGGGAGCTCCTACGAGCAGTACTTC. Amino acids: CSADRGSSYEQYF.